The 21 T cell receptor beta chains in this list originate from one sample, sequenced in a study of Ad26.COV2.S vaccination and SARS-CoV-2 variants. The data were produced by immunoSEQ multiplex PCR, yet TCRdb's version contains in-frame clones alone and is incomplete. The sample has about 400,000 clones, 80% to 90% seen once. Treatment reported: some 20 received Ad26.COV2.S at low or high dose, single or two shots; 5 received placebo; per-sample allocation not given. Samples analyzed were those drawn on day 63 after the first vaccine or placebo injection. Here the sequenced sample was peripheral blood, taken in a trial of Ad26.COV2.S vaccine versus placebo. The receptors were sampled from a person between 18 and 59 years old who received the Ad26.COV2.S COVID-19 vaccine or a placebo.

The chain recombines TRBV6-5 with TRBJ2-2; 9 nucleotides match TRBD2. Germline-derived CDR1 and CDR2 are MNHEY and SVGAGI. CDR3 length: 13 residues. The junction had 5 bases not matched to a gene; V was cut back by 9 bases and J by 6 bases. In DNA form, the CDR3 reads TGTGCCAGTAAGACTAGCGGAGCCGGGGAGCTGTTTTTT. Protein product: CASKTSGAGELFF.

The chain joins TRBV5-1 to TRBJ2-1, with TRBD2 identical over 11 bases. CDR1 is SGHRS and CDR2 is YFSETQ in the germline V gene. V dropped 1 base and J dropped 8; count of bases not matched to a gene: 2. This CDR3 is 14 amino acids long. CDR3 coding DNA: TGCGCCAGCAGCTTGACTAGCGGGGGCTATGAGCAGTTCTTC. It yields the protein CASSLTSGGYEQFF. Full variable domain (missing parts from reference TRBV5-1 and TRBJ2-1): KAGVTQTPRYLIKTRGQQVTLSCSPISGHRSVSWYQQTPGQGLQFLFEYFSETQRNKGNFPGRFSGRQFSNSRSEMNVSTLELGDSALYLCASSLTSGGYEQFFGPGTRLTVL.

The gene calls are TRBV15 and TRBJ1-2; 8 nucleotides align to TRBD1. The V and J ends lost 4 bases and 8 bases, in that order; junction bases with no gene match: 9. There are 14 residues in the CDR3. Germline loops: CDR1 LNHNV, CDR2 YYDKDF (reference sequence). The CDR3 bases are TGTGCCACCAGCACCTGGGGCAGGGGGCACGGCTACACCTTC. It encodes CATSTWGRGHGYTF.

The V and J genes are TRBV7-8 and TRBJ2-7; no reliable D call. The CDR3 runs 13 residues. V was clipped by 7 bases and J by 5 bases, with 15 bases between them. Germline CDR1 and CDR2: SGHVS and FQNEAQ. The CDR3 region is CASTSEGINEQYF. CDR3 DNA: TGTGCCAGCACCTCGGAAGGGATAAACGAGCAGTACTTC.

CDR3 nucleotide sequence: TGTGCCAGCAGCCAAGTAGTCCCGGGGTATGGCTACACCTTC. It codes for CASSQVVPGYGYTF. V is TRBV4-2 and J is TRBJ1-2; D is undetermined. This CDR3 has 14 residues. Trimming shortened V by 1 base and J by 5 bases, and 11 bases separated the two germline ends. CDR1 LGHNA and CDR2 YNFKEQ come from the germline V gene.

This clone was counted a single time. The genes are TRBV18 and TRBJ2-5, with D perhaps TRBD1 (5 bases). Trimming shortened V by 3 bases and J by 1 base, and 9 bases separated the two germline ends. This CDR3 is built from 14 residues. Per the germline V gene, CDR1 is KGHSH and CDR2 is LQKENI. The DNA for the CDR3 is TGTGCCAGCTCACCTCTGACAGTCCAAGAGACCCAGTACTTC. Translation: CASSPLTVQETQYF.

V gene TRBV18 combines with J gene TRBJ1-6; D gene uncertain. V was pared by 3 bases and J by 4 bases, with 16 bases between. Per germline, CDR1 KGHSH and CDR2 LQKENI. This CDR3 is 17 amino acids long. The CDR3 DNA sequence: TGTGCCAGCTCACCGCAGTGGGTGAGGGAATATAATTCACCCCTCCACTTT. It specifies CASSPQWVREYNSPLHF.

V usage is TRBV12-3 or TRBV12-4 and J usage is TRBJ2-5, with TRBD2 as a possible D gene (5 bases). CDR3 length: 13 residues. The V and J ends lost 5 bases and 13 bases respectively, with 20 bases between them. CDR3 bases: TGTGCCAGCAGTCCCTCGGAAGCGGTGTCCCCGTACTTC. Its translation: CASSPSEAVSPYF.

The gene calls are TRBV7-9 and TRBJ2-7; D ambiguous. CDR1 is SEHNR and CDR2 is FQNEAQ in the germline V gene (reference sequence). Trimming left V 0 bases short and J 3 bases short, with 9 bases between. The CDR3 spans 14 residues. The CDR3 here is CASSLALGLYEQYF. The DNA for the CDR3 is TGTGCCAGCAGCTTAGCTCTGGGTCTCTACGAGCAGTACTTC.

The V gene is TRBV5-1, the J gene TRBJ1-2; D gene uncertain. With 3 bases removed from V and 4 bases from J, the gap between germline ends came to 10 bases. The CDR3 runs 13 residues. Per germline, CDR1 SGHRS and CDR2 YFSETQ. CDR3 nucleotide sequence: TGCGCCAGCAGCTCTACAGTTACCTATGGCTACACCTTC. Translating gives CASSSTVTYGYTF. Complete variable domain (other parts from reference TRBV5-1 and TRBJ1-2): KAGVTQTPRYLIKTRGQQVTLSCSPISGHRSVSWYQQTPGQGLQFLFEYFSETQRNKGNFPGRFSGRQFSNSRSEMNVSTLELGDSALYLCASSSTVTYGYTFGSGTRLTVV.

This chain links TRBV18 with TRBJ2-1; no firm D call. V lost 2 bases and J 0 bases, leaving 14 bases between the germline ends. Per the germline V gene, CDR1 is KGHSH and CDR2 is LQKENI. The CDR3 loop spans 17 amino acids. CDR3 sequence: CASSPETDGDSYNEQFF. CDR3 DNA sequence: TGTGCCAGCTCACCAGAAACGGACGGTGACTCCTACAATGAGCAGTTCTTC.

This chain uses TRBV3-1 (or the pseudogene TRBV3-2) with TRBJ2-1; D unclear. V was pared by 1 base and J by 8 bases, with 3 bases between. Germline lookup yields CDR1 LGHDT and CDR2 YNNKEL (reference sequence). The CDR3 is 11 amino acids. In DNA, the CDR3 is TGTGCCAGCAGCCAAGCCCATGAGCAGTTCTTC. Protein sequence: CASSQAHEQFF.

The gene calls are TRBV6-5 and TRBJ2-2, with D possibly being TRBD1 (6 bases). Germline lookup yields CDR1 MNHEY and CDR2 SVGAGI. The CDR3 runs to 15 residues. Trimming left V 8 bases short and J 2 bases short, with 15 bases between. CDR3 in DNA: TGTGCCAGCCGCCCCGGGACAACTAACACCGGGGAGCTGTTTTTT. Translation: CASRPGTTNTGELFF.

The chain combines TRBV9 with TRBJ2-5, with D uncertain. Germline CDR1 is SGDLS and CDR2 is YYNGEE. V gave up 0 bases and J gave up 5 bases, with 14 bases separating them. The CDR3 extends over 15 amino acids. CDR3 loop: CASSVEAASSETQYF. CDR3 in DNA: TGTGCCAGCAGCGTAGAGGCTGCCTCGTCGGAGACCCAGTACTTC.

The V and J genes are TRBV25-1 and TRBJ2-1; 8 bases agree with TRBD2. This CDR3 region has 15 residues. Germline lookup yields CDR1 MGHDK and CDR2 SYGVNS. V was clipped by 3 bases and J by 5 bases; unmatched bases: 6. CDR3 sequence: CASSDWTSTHNEQFF. The DNA for the CDR3 is TGTGCCAGCAGTGATTGGACTAGCACCCACAATGAGCAGTTCTTC. Full variable domain (remainder filled in from reference TRBV25-1 and TRBJ2-1): EADIYQTPRYLVIGTGKKITLECSQTMGHDKMYWYQQDPGMELHLIHYSYGVNSTEKGDLSSESTVSRIRTEHFPLTLESARPSHTSQYLCASSDWTSTHNEQFFGPGTRLTVL.

The chain uses TRBV5-1 and TRBJ2-3, with TRBD2 matching 9 bases. The CDR3 has 16 amino acids. Germline loops: CDR1 SGHRS, CDR2 YFSETQ. V lost 3 bases, J lost 5 bases, and 10 bases stayed unmatched. The CDR3 sequence: CASSYGGGGAQDTQYF. In DNA, the CDR3 is TGCGCCAGCAGCTATGGGGGCGGGGGGGCCCAAGATACGCAGTATTTT.

This clone was found once. The rearrangement uses TRBV10-1 and TRBJ2-3; no firm D call. V was shortened by 6 bases and J by 1 base, with 11 bases between the two germline ends. The CDR3 runs to 14 residues. Germline V CDR1 and CDR2: WNHNN, SYGVQD (reference sequence). In DNA, the CDR3 is TGCGCCAGCAGCCCGAGCCCAGGCACAGATACGCAGTATTTT. Protein sequence: CASSPSPGTDTQYF.

The gene calls are TRBV11-2 and TRBJ2-7; D not certain. The germline V gene encodes CDR1 SGHAT and CDR2 FQNNGV. Trimming shortened V by 1 base and J by 6 bases, and 4 bases separated the two germline ends. The CDR3 length is 11 residues. CDR3 sequence reads: CASSLVSEQYF. CDR3 DNA sequence: TGTGCCAGCAGCTTAGTGTCCGAGCAGTACTTC.

The chain employs TRBV6-4 and TRBJ2-3, with D unclear. The V and J ends lost 4 bases and 0 bases respectively, with 8 bases between them. Germline CDR1 MRHNA, CDR2 SNTAGT. The CDR3 covers 14 residues. This CDR3 reads CASSVEMSTDTQYF. The CDR3 nucleotides read TGTGCCAGCAGTGTAGAAATGAGCACAGATACGCAGTATTTT.

The CDR3 region is CASSLGLESYEQYF. As DNA, the CDR3 is TGTGCCAGCAGCCTCGGACTGGAATCCTACGAGCAGTACTTC. The V and J genes are TRBV5-4 and TRBJ2-7; D possibly corresponds to TRBD2 (5 bases). Germline CDR1 and CDR2: SGHNT and YYREEE (reference sequence). V lost 4 bases to trimming and J lost 1 base, with 12 bases between them. The CDR3 is 14 amino acids.

The V gene is TRBV5-4, the J gene TRBJ2-5; TRBD2 matches 11 bases. The germline V gene encodes CDR1 SGHNT and CDR2 YYREEE (reference sequence). The J segment lost 4 bases and the V segment lost 4 bases, leaving 12 bases of the junction unmatched. The CDR3 has 17 amino acids. The CDR3: CASSATISGGAGETQYF. CDR3 nucleotides: TGTGCCAGCAGCGCAACCATTAGCGGGGGGGCTGGAGAGACCCAGTACTTC. The whole variable domain, remainder taken from reference TRBV5-4 and TRBJ2-5, is ETGVTQSPTHLIKTRGQQVTLRCSSQSGHNTVSWYQQALGQGPQFIFQYYREEENGRGNFPPRFSGLQFPNYSSELNVNALELDDSALYLCASSATISGGAGETQYFGPGTRLLVL.